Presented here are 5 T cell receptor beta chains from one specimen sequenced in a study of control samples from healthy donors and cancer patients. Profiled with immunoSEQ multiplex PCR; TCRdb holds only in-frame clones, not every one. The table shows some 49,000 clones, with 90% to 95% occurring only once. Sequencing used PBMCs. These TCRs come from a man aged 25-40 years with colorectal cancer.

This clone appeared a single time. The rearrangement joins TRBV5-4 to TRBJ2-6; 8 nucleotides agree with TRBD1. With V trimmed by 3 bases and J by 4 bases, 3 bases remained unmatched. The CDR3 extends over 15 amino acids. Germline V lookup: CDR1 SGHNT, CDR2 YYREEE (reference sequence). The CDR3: CASSSTGAGANVLTF. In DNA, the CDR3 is TGTGCCAGCAGCTCGACAGGGGCAGGGGCCAACGTCCTGACTTTC.

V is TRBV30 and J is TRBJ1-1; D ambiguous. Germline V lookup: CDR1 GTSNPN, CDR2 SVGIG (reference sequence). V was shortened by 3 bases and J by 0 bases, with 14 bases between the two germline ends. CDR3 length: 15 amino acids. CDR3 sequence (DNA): TGTGCCTGGAGCCGAGTGGGCAGATTGAACACTGAAGCTTTCTTT. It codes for CAWSRVGRLNTEAFF. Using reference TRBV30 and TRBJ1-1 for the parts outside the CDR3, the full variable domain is SQTIHQWPATLVQPVGSPLSLECTVEGTSNPNLYWYRQAAGRGLQLLFYSVGIGQISSEVPQNLSASRPQDRQFILSSKKLLLSDSGFYLCAWSRVGRLNTEAFFGQGTRLTVV.

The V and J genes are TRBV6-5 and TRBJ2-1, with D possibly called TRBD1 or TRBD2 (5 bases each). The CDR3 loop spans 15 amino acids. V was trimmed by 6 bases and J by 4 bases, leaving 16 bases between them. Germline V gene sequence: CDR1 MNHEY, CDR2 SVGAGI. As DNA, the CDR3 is TGTGCCAGCAGGCCTCGGGACGGTGGATACAATGAGCAGTTCTTC. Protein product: CASRPRDGGYNEQFF.

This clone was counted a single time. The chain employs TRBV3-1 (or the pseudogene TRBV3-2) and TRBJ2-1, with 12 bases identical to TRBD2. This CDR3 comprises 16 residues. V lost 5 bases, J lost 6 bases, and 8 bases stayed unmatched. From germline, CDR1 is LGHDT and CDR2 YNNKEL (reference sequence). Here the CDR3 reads CASSIWTSGAPNEQFF. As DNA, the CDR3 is TGTGCCAGCAGCATCTGGACTAGCGGGGCTCCCAATGAGCAGTTCTTC.

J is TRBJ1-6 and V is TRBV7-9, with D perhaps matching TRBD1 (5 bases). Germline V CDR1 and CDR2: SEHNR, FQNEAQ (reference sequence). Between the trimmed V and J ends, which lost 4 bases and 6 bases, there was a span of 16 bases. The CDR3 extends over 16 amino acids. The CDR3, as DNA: TGTGCCAGCAGCTCAAGCACCGGGACGGGTAATTCACCCCTCCACTTT. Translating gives CASSSSTGTGNSPLHF.